The 19 T cell receptor beta chains given below trace back to one sample, sequenced in a study of cytomegalovirus exposure and HLA in healthy donors. Vbeta (60) and Jbeta (13) primers were used in the PCR. Measured with immunoSEQ multiplex PCR; TCRdb has only the in-frame clones, and not every one. This table has more than 85,000 clones, around 82% appearing once. Sequencing input: PBMCs. These receptors were obtained from a woman aged 45 to 65 in good health and CMV-seropositive.

The chain links TRBV5-8 to TRBJ2-1, with 15 bases aligning to TRBD2. The germline V gene encodes CDR1 SGHTS and CDR2 YDEGEE. The CDR3 consists of 14 residues. J was trimmed by 13 bases and V by 0 bases; bases with no gene match: 2. CDR3 region: CASSLGTSGRAQFF. The CDR3 DNA reads as TGTGCCAGCAGCTTGGGGACTAGCGGGAGGGCCCAGTTCTTC.

In its sample, this clone was seen once. This may stem from a read error, because a much larger clone lies one nucleotide away. The final CDR3 position lacks the conserved phenylalanine or tryptophan, pointing to a likely read error. J is TRBJ1-1 and V is TRBV7-9, with D possibly being TRBD1 (5 bases). CDR1 is SEHNR and CDR2 is FQNEAQ in the germline V gene (reference sequence). The CDR3 extends over 12 amino acids. Trimming stripped 1 base from V and 8 bases from J, with 8 bases between. The CDR3 DNA sequence: TGTGCCAGCAGCTTAGGGCAGGGCGAAGCTTTCCTT. Its protein is CASSLGQGEAFL.

In its sample, this clone was seen once. The chain is built from TRBV7-3 and TRBJ2-3, with 11 positions matching TRBD2. V lost 5 bases, J lost 0 bases, and 1 base stayed unmatched. CDR1 is SGHTA, CDR2 FQGTGA, per germline. The CDR3 extends over 15 amino acids. The CDR3 coding sequence is TGTGCCAGCAGCCCTAGCGGGAGGAGCACAGATACGCAGTATTTT. Amino acid sequence: CASSPSGRSTDTQYF.

The chain combines TRBV6-5 with TRBJ1-3; D is unclear. The CDR3 runs 13 residues. Germline V lookup: CDR1 MNHEY, CDR2 SVGAGI. Trimming stripped 2 bases from V and 0 bases from J, with 2 bases between. CDR3 region: CASSYLSGNTIYF. CDR3 DNA: TGTGCCAGCAGTTACCTCTCTGGAAACACCATATATTTT.

The V call is TRBV7-3, the J call TRBJ2-5, with 12 bases aligning to TRBD2. The ends lost 5 bases at V and 7 bases at J; junction bases unmatched: 8. Germline loops: CDR1 SGHTA, CDR2 FQGTGA. CDR3 length equals 15 residues. CDR3 bases: TGTGCCAGCAGCGGGACTAGCGGGCCCCGAGGGACCCAGTACTTC. It codes for CASSGTSGPRGTQYF.

The rearrangement uses TRBV5-4 and TRBJ2-1; 10 bases fit TRBD2. The length of the CDR3 is 15 residues. CDR1 and CDR2 (germline): SGHNT, YYREEE (reference sequence). V lost 1 base to trimming and J lost 6 bases; unmatched junction nucleotides: 4. In DNA, the CDR3 is TGTGCCAGCAGCTTGTTACTAGCGGGACTCAATGAGCAGTTCTTC. This translates into CASSLLLAGLNEQFF.

The chain uses TRBV4-1 and TRBJ2-1; 7 bases fit TRBD2. Losses at the gene ends were 6 bases for V and 4 bases for J; bases not matched to a gene: 18. Looked up from germline, CDR1 is MGHRA and CDR2 is YSYEKL. This CDR3 is built from 18 residues. CDR3 protein: CASRPFLIGGSGYNEQFF. CDR3 in DNA: TGCGCCAGCAGACCGTTTTTGATCGGCGGGAGTGGGTACAATGAGCAGTTCTTC.

The V and J genes are TRBV9 and TRBJ2-2; the match to TRBD2 covers 7 bases. CDR1 and CDR2 from the germline V gene are SGDLS and YYNGEE. The CDR3 is 13 amino acids. With 7 bases clipped from V and 1 base from J, the junction kept 1 base outside the gene matches. The CDR3: CASGGGNTGELFF. CDR3 nucleotide sequence: TGTGCCAGCGGGGGGGGGAACACCGGGGAGCTGTTTTTT.

The chain employs TRBV27 and TRBJ2-3, with 8 nucleotides matching TRBD2. The CDR3 runs to 15 residues. V lost 3 bases, J lost 0 bases, and 2 bases stayed unmatched. Germline loops: CDR1 MNHEY, CDR2 SMNVEV (reference sequence). The CDR3 DNA sequence: TGTGCCAGCAGTTTCGGACTAGCTAGCACAGATACGCAGTATTTT. Protein: CASSFGLASTDTQYF.

The genes are TRBV15 and TRBJ1-6; D unresolved. The V gene lost 0 bases and the J gene lost 11 bases, with 8 bases spanning the gap. The CDR3 spans 13 residues. Germline V gene lookup returns CDR1 LNHNV and CDR2 YYDKDF (reference sequence). The CDR3 sequence: CATSRDEETPLHF. In DNA, the CDR3 is TGTGCCACCAGCAGAGATGAGGAGACACCCCTCCACTTT.

The rearrangement joins TRBV10-1 to TRBJ1-3; D is unresolved. CDR1 is WNHNN, CDR2 SYGVQD, per germline (reference sequence). The CDR3 covers 16 residues. Trimming removed 0 bases from V and 2 bases from J, with 11 bases in between. The CDR3 is CASSESYPGTGNTIYF. The CDR3, as DNA: TGCGCCAGCAGTGAGTCTTATCCAGGAACTGGAAACACCATATATTTT.

The chain has TRBV7-6 and TRBJ1-1; a weak D match, TRBD1 (5 bases). Trimming took off 5 bases at V and 2 bases at J, with 9 bases between the two ends. CDR1 SGHVS and CDR2 FNYEAQ come from the germline V gene. The CDR3 runs to 13 residues. Here the CDR3 reads CASSRGGNTEAFF. In DNA form, the CDR3 reads TGTGCCAGCAGCCGCGGGGGAAACACTGAAGCTTTCTTT.

The chain employs TRBV11-1 and TRBJ2-3, with TRBD2 identical over 8 bases. From germline, CDR1 is SGHAT and CDR2 FQDESV (reference sequence). The CDR3 contains 15 residues. V shed 2 bases and J 1 base; nucleotides not matched to a gene: 2. CDR3 in DNA: TGTGCCAGCAGCTTAAGGCGGGGGGGCACAGATACGCAGTATTTT. Translated: CASSLRRGGTDTQYF.

The chain combines TRBV13 with TRBJ1-2; D remains ambiguous. With 5 bases removed from V and 3 bases from J, the gap between germline ends came to 10 bases. Germline values: CDR1 PRHDT, CDR2 FYEKMQ (reference sequence). The CDR3 is 13 amino acids. The CDR3 sequence: CASSPRAYYGYTF. The CDR3 DNA reads TGTGCCAGCAGCCCCCGAGCCTACTATGGCTACACCTTC.

This rearrangement joins TRBV6-5 to TRBJ1-1; D remains unclear. V was trimmed by 6 bases and J by 1 base, leaving 6 bases between them. This CDR3 is built from 12 residues. CDR1 and CDR2 (germline): MNHEY, SVGAGI. CDR3 sequence reads: CASSHRNTEAFF. CDR3 bases: TGTGCCAGCAGCCACAGGAACACTGAAGCTTTCTTT.

The V call is TRBV5-4, the J call TRBJ2-7; TRBD2 matches 9 bases. Germline CDR1 is SGHNT and CDR2 is YYREEE (reference sequence). The CDR3 covers 15 residues. The ends lost 0 bases at V and 5 bases at J; junction bases unmatched: 6. CDR3 amino acids: CASSLEASGADEQYF. The CDR3 region has the DNA TGTGCCAGCAGCTTGGAGGCTAGCGGGGCCGACGAGCAGTACTTC.

There are a few counts of this clone. The CDR3 region has the DNA TGTGCCAGCAGCCGGTTGGGACAGGGAGACGAGCAGTACTTC. Its translation: CASSRLGQGDEQYF. This chain joins TRBV14 and TRBJ2-7, with 9 nucleotides matching TRBD1. The CDR3 is 14 residues long. The V and J ends lost 4 bases and 5 bases, in that order; junction bases with no gene match: 6. Germline V gene lookup returns CDR1 SGHDN and CDR2 FVKESK.

The rearrangement links TRBV5-4 to TRBJ2-5; 10 bases fit TRBD2. From germline, CDR1 is SGHNT and CDR2 YYREEE (reference sequence). This CDR3 is built from 15 residues. The V gene end was trimmed by 3 bases and the J gene end by 4 bases; junction bases not matched to a gene: 6. The CDR3 region has the DNA TGTGCCAGCAGCTCTCCTAGCGGGAGAGGAGAGACCCAGTACTTC. It yields the protein CASSSPSGRGETQYF.

V usage is TRBV12-5 and J usage is TRBJ2-2; D is unclear. The CDR3 length is 13 residues. Trimming left V 3 bases short and J 9 bases short, with 11 bases between. The germline V gene encodes CDR1 LGHNT and CDR2 FRNRAP. CDR3 sequence (DNA): TGTGCTAGTGGTTTTGGGCACATCCGGGAGCTGTTTTTT. Translated: CASGFGHIRELFF.